These 12 T cell receptor beta chains came from one sample sequenced in a study of blood T cell repertoires in COVID-19 (TCRdb year 2020). Receptors were amplified or captured by the immunoSEQ multiplex PCR assay. Here the immuneACCESS table is served through TCRdb, limited to in-frame sequences with V and J called. Missing clones are a known gap in these copies; in checked studies unresolved V genes cover under half, and the rest lacks a known reason. This sample holds some 210,000 clones; about nine tenths were observed only once. In total, the top ten clones hold about 5% of the sample. Sequencing used peripheral blood. The receptors derive from a woman aged 40 to 55 with acute or convalescent COVID-19.

The V call is TRBV5-1, the J call TRBJ2-2; tentatively, D is TRBD1 (5 bases). The germline V and J ends were trimmed by 4 bases and 3 bases, with 19 bases remaining between them. Germline loops: CDR1 SGHRS, CDR2 YFSETQ. The CDR3 totals 17 residues. CDR3 protein: CASSLPGQSVHTGELFF. The CDR3 region has the DNA TGCGCCAGCAGCCTCCCAGGGCAGTCGGTCCACACCGGGGAGCTGTTTTTT.

The chain employs TRBV29-1 and TRBJ2-2; D might be TRBD1 (5 bases). Per the germline V gene, CDR1 is SQVTM and CDR2 is ANQGSEA. Trimming cost V 4 bases and J 0 bases, with 15 bases left between them. The CDR3 extends over 16 amino acids. CDR3 bases: TGCAGCGTTGTAGGCGATCCAGGGCCGAACACCGGGGAGCTGTTTTTT. Amino acid sequence: CSVVGDPGPNTGELFF.

The rearrangement links TRBV6-6 to TRBJ2-5; no reliable D call. V lost 4 bases to trimming and J lost 6 bases, with 9 bases between them. The germline V gene has CDR1 MNHNY and CDR2 SVGAGI (reference sequence). The CDR3 extends over 12 amino acids. CDR3 sequence: CASSLSWQTQYF. The DNA of the CDR3 is TGTGCCAGCAGTTTATCATGGCAGACCCAGTACTTC.

The chain employs TRBV6-5 and TRBJ1-2; TRBD1 agrees at 10 bases. The germline CDR1 and CDR2 sequences are MNHEY and SVGAGI. With 10 bases clipped from V and 5 bases from J, the junction kept 7 bases outside the gene matches. The CDR3 spans 13 residues. The chain's CDR3 is CATSGTGVYGYTF. The DNA for the CDR3 is TGTGCCACCTCCGGGACAGGGGTGTATGGCTACACCTTC.

The gene calls are TRBV27 and TRBJ2-5, with a possible D match to TRBD1 (6 bases). V was clipped by 0 bases and J by 2 bases, with 10 bases between them. Germline V CDR1 and CDR2: MNHEY, SMNVEV (reference sequence). This CDR3 spans 15 amino acids. The CDR3 sequence: CASSLSWGQQETQYF. CDR3 coding DNA: TGTGCCAGCAGTTTATCTTGGGGGCAGCAAGAGACCCAGTACTTC.

V and J are TRBV6-5 and TRBJ1-2, with 8 bases aligning to TRBD1. Germline assignment: CDR1 MNHEY and CDR2 SVGAGI. The CDR3 is 15 residues long. V gave up 2 bases and J gave up 7 bases; unmatched junction bases: 9. CDR3 DNA sequence: TGTGCCAGCAGTTACCGCTTGACAGGGGACGGTGGCTACACCTTC. It codes for CASSYRLTGDGGYTF.

The chain employs TRBV6-1 and TRBJ1-2, with a weak D call TRBD1 (5 bases). Trimming stripped 3 bases from V and 8 bases from J, with 13 bases between. Germline values: CDR1 MNHNS, CDR2 SASEGT. The CDR3 has 13 amino acids. The CDR3 loop reads CASSELRVYGYTF. In nucleotides, the CDR3 is TGTGCCAGCAGTGAGCTCAGGGTGTACGGCTACACCTTC.

This clone was detected once. The chain employs TRBV15 and TRBJ1-2, with D uncertain. Germline-derived CDR1 and CDR2 are LNHNV and YYDKDF (reference sequence). The V end was cut by 4 bases, the J end by 4 bases, with 16 bases between. This CDR3 spans 15 amino acids. CDR3 in amino acids: CATSTRETSPYGYTF. As DNA, the CDR3 is TGTGCCACCAGCACAAGGGAGACATCTCCCTATGGCTACACCTTC.

The chain employs TRBV5-8 and TRBJ1-5, with D possibly being TRBD1 (6 bases). V dropped 4 bases and J dropped 3 bases, with 17 bases sitting between them. Germline CDR1 SGHTS, CDR2 YDEGEE. The CDR3 sequence is 16 residues long. The CDR3 bases are TGTGCCAGCAGCCTAGGGGGGGGAGTGAACAATCAGCCCCAGCATTTT. Amino acids: CASSLGGGVNNQPQHF.

The V and J genes are TRBV18 and TRBJ2-3, with 7 bases identical to TRBD2. The ends lost 0 bases at V and 2 bases at J; junction bases unmatched: 5. The CDR3 length is 16 residues. Germline V lookup: CDR1 KGHSH, CDR2 LQKENI. CDR3 coding DNA: TGTGCCAGCTCACCACCGGGACTAACCCTCACAGATACGCAGTATTTT. Its protein product is CASSPPGLTLTDTQYF.

The rearrangement links TRBV27 to TRBJ2-7; 11 bases line up with TRBD1. CDR1 and CDR2 from the germline V gene are MNHEY and SMNVEV (reference sequence). The CDR3 has 20 amino acids. The trim removed 2 bases at V and 5 bases at J, leaving 20 bases unmatched. The CDR3: CASSLIGPGQGEAGFHEQYV. DNA of the CDR3: TGTGCCAGCAGTTTAATTGGCCCGGGACAGGGGGAAGCAGGTTTCCACGAGCAGTACGTC.

This rearrangement joins TRBV7-9 to TRBJ1-2; maybe TRBD1 (6 bases). CDR3 length: 14 residues. Germline CDR1 is SEHNR and CDR2 is FQNEAQ (reference sequence). The ends were cut back, 1 base at V and 3 bases at J, with 9 bases in the middle. The CDR3 loop is CASSLVDSYYGYTF. The CDR3 DNA sequence: TGTGCCAGCAGCTTAGTGGACAGCTACTATGGCTACACCTTC.